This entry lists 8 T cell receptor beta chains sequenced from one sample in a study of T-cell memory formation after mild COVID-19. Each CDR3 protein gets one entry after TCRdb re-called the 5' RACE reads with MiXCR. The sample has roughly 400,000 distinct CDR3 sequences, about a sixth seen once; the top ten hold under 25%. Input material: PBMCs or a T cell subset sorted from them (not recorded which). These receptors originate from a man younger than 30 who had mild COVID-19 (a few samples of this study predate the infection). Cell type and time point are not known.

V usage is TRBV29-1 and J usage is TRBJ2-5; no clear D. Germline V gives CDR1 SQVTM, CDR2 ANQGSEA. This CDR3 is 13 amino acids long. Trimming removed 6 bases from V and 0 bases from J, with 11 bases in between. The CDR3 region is CSVDPGYQETQYF. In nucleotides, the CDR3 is TGCAGCGTCGACCCTGGGTACCAAGAGACCCAGTACTTC. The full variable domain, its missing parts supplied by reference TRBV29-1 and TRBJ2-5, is SAVISQKPSRDICQRGTSLTIQCQVDSQVTMMFWYRQQPGQSLTLIATANQGSEATYESGFVIDKFPISRPNLTFSTLTVSNMSPEDSSIYLCSVDPGYQETQYFGPGTRLLVL.

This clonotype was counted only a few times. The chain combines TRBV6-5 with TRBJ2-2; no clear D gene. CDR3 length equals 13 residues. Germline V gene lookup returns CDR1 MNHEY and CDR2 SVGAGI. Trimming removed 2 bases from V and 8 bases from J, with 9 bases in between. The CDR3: CASSYNLQGELFF. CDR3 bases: TGTGCCAGCAGTTACAACCTTCAGGGGGAGCTGTTTTTT.

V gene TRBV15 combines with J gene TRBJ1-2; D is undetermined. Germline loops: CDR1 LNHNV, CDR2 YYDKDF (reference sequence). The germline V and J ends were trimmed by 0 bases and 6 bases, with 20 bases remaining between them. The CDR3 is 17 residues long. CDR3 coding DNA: TGTGCCACCAGCAGAGACCTTCTGAGGGCGTATCATGATGGCTACACCTTC. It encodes CATSRDLLRAYHDGYTF. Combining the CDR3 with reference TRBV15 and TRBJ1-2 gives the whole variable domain DAMVIQNPRYQVTQFGKPVTLSCSQTLNHNVMYWYQQKSSQAPKLLFHYYDKDFNNEADTPDNFQSRRPNTSFCFLDIRSPGLGDTAMYLCATSRDLLRAYHDGYTFGSGTRLTVV.

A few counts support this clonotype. The CDR3 reads CASSLGNYNEQFF. For the CDR3, the DNA is TGCGCCAGCAGCTTGGGCAACTACAATGAGCAGTTCTTC. V gene TRBV5-1 combines with J gene TRBJ2-1; the D is unclear. The germline V gene has CDR1 SGHRS and CDR2 YFSETQ. This CDR3 contains 13 residues. V lost 0 bases and J lost 3, with 4 bases in between.

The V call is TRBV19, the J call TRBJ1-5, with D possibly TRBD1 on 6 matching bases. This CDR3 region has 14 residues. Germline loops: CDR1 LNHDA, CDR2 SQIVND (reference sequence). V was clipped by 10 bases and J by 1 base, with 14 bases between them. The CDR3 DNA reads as TGTGCCACCCGGACAGAGGGGAGCAATCAGCCCCAGCATTTT. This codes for CATRTEGSNQPQHF.

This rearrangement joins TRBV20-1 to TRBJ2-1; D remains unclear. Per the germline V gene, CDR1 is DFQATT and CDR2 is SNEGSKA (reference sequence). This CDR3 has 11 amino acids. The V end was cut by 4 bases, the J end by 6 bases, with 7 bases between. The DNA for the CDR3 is TGCAGTGCTAACTTAGTCAATGAGCAGTTCTTC. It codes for CSANLVNEQFF.

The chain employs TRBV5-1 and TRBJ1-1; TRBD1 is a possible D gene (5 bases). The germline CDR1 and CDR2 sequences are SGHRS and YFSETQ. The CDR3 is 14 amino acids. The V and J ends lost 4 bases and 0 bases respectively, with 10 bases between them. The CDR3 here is CASSVRGMNTEAFF. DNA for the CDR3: TGCGCCAGCAGCGTAAGGGGTATGAACACTGAAGCTTTCTTT.

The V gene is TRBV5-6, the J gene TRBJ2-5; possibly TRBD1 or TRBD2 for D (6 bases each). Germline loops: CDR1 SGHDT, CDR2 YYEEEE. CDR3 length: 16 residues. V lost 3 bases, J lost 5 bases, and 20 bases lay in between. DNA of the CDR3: TGTGCCAGCAGCTGGGGGGCAGGCCGGGTTGGTGAGACCCAGTACTTC. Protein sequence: CASSWGAGRVGETQYF.